The rows below give T cell receptor beta chains drawn from one sample of a study of beta chain features in type 1 diabetes. Assay: immunoSEQ multiplex PCR; the TCRdb copy retains only in-frame clones and omits some. The data contain 95,000 to 150,000 clones, about 18% of them singletons. The material sequenced was central memory CD4+ T cells from blood. Receptor source: a man younger than 30 with type 1 diabetes. Each CDR3 is given with its conserved first and last residue. D genes are given only for firm matches. Clone size appears in some rows only: once, few, many, or a class for an expanded clone.

CDR3 protein | CDR3 DNA | V gene | D gene | J gene | clone size
CASSPLPSGEKAKNIQYF | TGCGCCAGCAGCCCCCTCCCCTCGGGGGAAAAAGCCAAAAACATTCAGTACTTC | TRBV4-3 | NA | TRBJ2-4 | few
CASSLEPDNEQFF | TGCGCCAGCAGCTTGGAACCAGACAATGAGCAGTTCTTC | TRBV5-1 | NA | TRBJ2-1 | few
CASSDTSRSAYTF | TGTGCCAGCAGTGATACATCTCGGAGCGCCTACACCTTC | TRBV6-1 | NA | TRBJ1-2 | NA
CAAKTTGSSQPQHF | TGTGCCGCGAAGACGACAGGGTCGAGTCAGCCCCAGCATTTT | TRBV6-1 | TRBD1 | TRBJ1-5 | NA
CASSLAGGAPEAFF | TGCGCCAGCAGCTTGGCCGGGGGGGCCCCTGAAGCTTTCTTT | TRBV5-1 | NA | TRBJ1-1 | few
CASSTTGAREKLFF | TGCGCCAGCAGCACCACGGGGGCGCGAGAAAAACTGTTTTTT | TRBV5-1 | NA | TRBJ1-4 | few
CASSLALAGHEQYF | TGCGCCAGCAGCTTGGCCCTAGCGGGCCACGAGCAGTACTTC | TRBV5-1 | TRBD2 | TRBJ2-7 | few
CASSERTSANEQFF | TGCGCCAGCAGTGAACGGACTAGCGCCAATGAGCAGTTCTTC | TRBV10-2 | TRBD2 | TRBJ2-1 | few
CASSYSGTGEGYTF | TGTGCCAGCAGTTACTCGGGGACAGGGGAAGGCTACACCTTC | TRBV6-5 | TRBD1 | TRBJ1-2 | NA
CASSVGDGLGQPQHF | TGCGCCAGCAGCGTCGGGGACGGGCTGGGACAGCCCCAGCATTTT | TRBV5-1 | NA | TRBJ1-5 | few
CASSLNAGYSYEQFF | TGTGCCAGCAGCTTAAACGCGGGGTATAGTTATGAGCAGTTCTTC | TRBV7-3 | NA | TRBJ2-1 | many
CSGEAGGEQYF | TGCAGCGGTGAAGCGGGGGGTGAGCAGTACTTC | TRBV29-1 | TRBD2 | TRBJ2-7 | NA
CASSQAGFDGYTF | TGCGCCAGCAGCCAGGCGGGTTTTGATGGCTACACCTTC | TRBV4-1 | NA | TRBJ1-2 | many
CAWSGGVKQTQYF | TGTGCCTGGAGTGGAGGGGTTAAGCAGACCCAGTACTTC | TRBV30 | NA | TRBJ2-5 | NA
CASSELDRTYEQYF | TGTGCCAGCAGTGAGCTCGACAGGACCTACGAGCAGTACTTC | TRBV25-1 | NA | TRBJ2-7 | few
CASTLAGGTSYEQYF | TGTGCCAGCACCCTAGCGGGGGGGACTTCCTACGAGCAGTACTTC | TRBV7-2 | TRBD2 | TRBJ2-7 | many
CASSLDKNTGELFF | TGTGCCAGCAGCTTGGATAAAAACACCGGGGAGCTGTTTTTT | TRBV5-4 | NA | TRBJ2-2 | NA
CASSFTAGANVLTF | TGTGCCAGCAGCTTCACCGCCGGGGCCAACGTCCTGACTTTC | TRBV9 | NA | TRBJ2-6 | NA
CALDRGGEKLFF | TGTGCCCTTGACAGGGGGGGTGAAAAACTGTTTTTT | TRBV30 | TRBD1 | TRBJ1-4 | NA
CATSDDREGNEKLFF | TGTGCCACCAGCGACGACAGGGAAGGGAATGAAAAACTGTTTTTT | TRBV15 | TRBD1 | TRBJ1-4 | NA
CASSQSYPGISQPQHF | TGTGCCAGCAGCCAATCGTATCCGGGGATCAGTCAGCCCCAGCATTTT | TRBV16 | NA | TRBJ1-5 | few
CAISDPGRVHNEQFF | TGTGCCATCAGTGATCCAGGCCGGGTCCACAATGAGCAGTTCTTC | TRBV10-3 | NA | TRBJ2-1 | few
CASSRGFQTDTQYF | TGTGCCAGTAGTCGGGGGTTTCAGACAGATACGCAGTATTTT | TRBV19 | NA | TRBJ2-3 | few
CAWSVKTRVSYEQYF | TGTGCCTGGAGTGTGAAGACCAGGGTATCCTACGAGCAGTACTTC | TRBV30 | NA | TRBJ2-7 | few
CASSPPSGGLPEQFF | TGTGCCAGCAGCCCACCTAGCGGGGGCCTACCTGAGCAGTTCTTC | TRBV7-2 | TRBD2 | TRBJ2-1 | few
CASSLGSGGLYNEQFF | TGTGCCAGCAGCTTAGGGTCAGGGGGATTATACAATGAGCAGTTCTTC | TRBV13 | TRBD1 | TRBJ2-1 | NA
CSAPIQTQYF | TGCAGTGCGCCGATACAGACCCAGTACTTC | TRBV20-1 | NA | TRBJ2-5 | few
CAIKGGRDYEQYF | TGTGCCATCAAAGGCGGCAGAGACTACGAGCAGTACTTC | TRBV10-3 | NA | TRBJ2-7 | few
CASSPPGTSGGAAYNEQFF | TGTGCCAGCAGCCCCCCCGGGACTAGCGGGGGGGCGGCCTACAATGAGCAGTTCTTC | TRBV7-2 | TRBD2 | TRBJ2-1 | NA
CASSLEPGNEQFF | TGTGCCAGCAGCTTAGAGCCGGGAAATGAGCAGTTCTTC | TRBV7-6 | NA | TRBJ2-1 | few
CAWSRRLGVSGNTEAFF | TGTGCCTGGAGTAGGCGGCTGGGGGTATCAGGGAACACTGAAGCTTTCTTT | TRBV30 | NA | TRBJ1-1 | NA
CASSPGSKPGAYEQYF | TGCGCCAGCAGCCCGGGATCCAAGCCCGGTGCCTACGAGCAGTACTTC | TRBV5-1 | NA | TRBJ2-7 | NA
CASSSGTSGISVETQYF | TGTGCCAGCAGCTCAGGGACTAGCGGGATCTCGGTGGAGACCCAGTACTTC | TRBV7-2 | TRBD2 | TRBJ2-5 | NA
CASSPTPTGGSQTQYF | TGTGCCAGCAGTCCCACCCCGACAGGGGGCTCGCAGACCCAGTACTTC | TRBV28 | TRBD1 | TRBJ2-5 | medium-sized
CASSLDRKAFF | TGTGCCAGCAGCCTAGACAGGAAAGCTTTCTTT | TRBV4-2 | NA | TRBJ1-1 | NA
CASSYTDRSGGYTF | TGCGCCAGCAGCTATACGGACAGGTCGGGCGGCTACACCTTC | TRBV5-1 | TRBD1 | TRBJ1-2 | few
CASSPKVTQYF | TGTGCCAGCAGTCCGAAGGTGACCCAGTACTTC | TRBV7-2 | NA | TRBJ2-5 | many
CASSPRREGQIEQYF | TGCGCCAGCAGCCCACGAAGGGAGGGGCAGATCGAGCAGTACTTC | TRBV4-1 | TRBD2 | TRBJ2-7 | many